This is a list of T cell receptor beta chains from one sample in a study of blood T cell repertoires in COVID-19. Data came from immunoSEQ multiplex PCR; TCRdb stores just in-frame clones and leaves some out. The sample lists 110,000 or so clones; around 84% were seen once. Input material: peripheral blood. All receptors come from an elderly woman with active or convalescent COVID-19. Both conserved end residues are part of each CDR3. Fields, in order: D gene, clone size, J gene, V gene, CDR3 DNA, CDR3 protein. A D gene is named only where the DNA matches it firmly. A clone size is listed for some rows: how often the clone was seen (once, few, many), or a class if it is expanded.

D gene: .
clone size: .
J gene: TRBJ2-4
V gene: TRBV28
CDR3 DNA: TGTGCCAGCACCTATGGCGGGGTAGTCAAAAACATTCAGTACTTC
CDR3 protein: CASTYGGVVKNIQYF

D gene: .
clone size: .
J gene: TRBJ1-6
V gene: TRBV5-6
CDR3 DNA: TGTGCCAGCAGCTTGGGGCAGGGAGGCGGCTCACCCCTCCACTTT
CDR3 protein: CASSLGQGGGSPLHF

D gene: TRBD2
clone size: once
J gene: TRBJ2-5
V gene: TRBV9
CDR3 DNA: TGTGCCAGCAGCGTAGCTGCTAGCGGGCAAGAGACCCAGTACTTC
CDR3 protein: CASSVAASGQETQYF

D gene: TRBD1
clone size: few
J gene: TRBJ2-1
V gene: TRBV5-4
CDR3 DNA: TGTGCCAGCAGCTCTAGACAGGGCTCCTACAATGAGCAGTTCTTC
CDR3 protein: CASSSRQGSYNEQFF

D gene: .
clone size: once
J gene: TRBJ2-2
V gene: TRBV2
CDR3 DNA: TGTGCCAGCAGTGGTGTGGGGGCTCGGGAGCTGTTTTTT
CDR3 protein: CASSGVGARELFF

D gene: TRBD1
clone size: once
J gene: TRBJ1-2
V gene: TRBV2
CDR3 DNA: TGTGCCAGCAGTGTGAGGACAGGGGTAGGGTATGGCTACACCTTC
CDR3 protein: CASSVRTGVGYGYTF

D gene: .
clone size: once
J gene: TRBJ2-1
V gene: TRBV27
CDR3 DNA: TGTGCCAGCAGTTTATCGATCCTCCTCGGGAATGAGCAGTTCTTC
CDR3 protein: CASSLSILLGNEQFF

D gene: .
clone size: .
J gene: TRBJ2-2
V gene: TRBV5-1
CDR3 DNA: TGCGCAGCGGGTTCGGGGTCTAACACCGGGGAGCTGTTTTTT
CDR3 protein: CAAGSGSNTGELFF

D gene: TRBD1
clone size: .
J gene: TRBJ1-4
V gene: TRBV14
CDR3 DNA: TGTGCCAGCAGCCTAACAGGGGCCGTCTCGGCAACTAATGAAAAACTGTTTTTT
CDR3 protein: CASSLTGAVSATNEKLFF

D gene: .
clone size: .
J gene: TRBJ1-6
V gene: TRBV6-5
CDR3 DNA: TGTGCCAGCAGTCCCCGGGTACAGGGAAATTCACCCCTCCACTTT
CDR3 protein: CASSPRVQGNSPLHF

D gene: .
clone size: once
J gene: TRBJ2-1
V gene: TRBV7-3
CDR3 DNA: TGTGCCAGCAGCTTAACGGGTAGCGGATACAATGAGCAGTTCTTC
CDR3 protein: CASSLTGSGYNEQFF

D gene: TRBD2
clone size: once
J gene: TRBJ2-2
V gene: TRBV7-3
CDR3 DNA: TGTGCCAGCAGCCCCGGGACTAGCGGGAGGACCGGGGAGCTGTTTTTT
CDR3 protein: CASSPGTSGRTGELFF

D gene: .
clone size: .
J gene: TRBJ2-7
V gene: TRBV5-1
CDR3 DNA: TGCGCCAGCAGCTTGGGAGGTCAGTCCTACGAGCAGTACTTC
CDR3 protein: CASSLGGQSYEQYF

D gene: TRBD2
clone size: .
J gene: TRBJ2-4
V gene: TRBV5-5
CDR3 DNA: TGTGCCAGCAGCCCCGGGGGGGTGAGGGACATTCAGTACTTC
CDR3 protein: CASSPGGVRDIQYF

D gene: TRBD1
clone size: .
J gene: TRBJ2-7
V gene: TRBV5-1
CDR3 DNA: TGCGCCAGCAGCGATTCTAACAGGGGTTCCTACGAGCAGTACTTC
CDR3 protein: CASSDSNRGSYEQYF

D gene: .
clone size: .
J gene: TRBJ1-2
V gene: TRBV19
CDR3 DNA: TGTGCCAGTAGTATATTGGGGCCAGCTAACTATGGCTACACCTTC
CDR3 protein: CASSILGPANYGYTF

D gene: TRBD1
clone size: .
J gene: TRBJ2-7
V gene: TRBV27
CDR3 DNA: TGTGCCAGCAGTCGAACAGGGGGGATCGAGCAGTACTTC
CDR3 protein: CASSRTGGIEQYF